This T cell receptor beta chain originates from a study of cytomegalovirus exposure and HLA in healthy donors. Germline V gene sequence: CDR1 MNHEY, CDR2 SMNVEV (reference sequence). The V end lost 1 base, the J end lost 2 bases, and 7 bases lay between the germline ends. CDR3 length: 14 residues. Vbeta (60) and Jbeta (13) primers were used in the PCR. The data were produced by immunoSEQ multiplex PCR, yet TCRdb's version contains in-frame clones alone and is incomplete. The table has about 130,000 clones, roughly four fifths seen once. The sample consisted of PBMCs. The receptor was isolated from a woman aged 45-65 years in good health and CMV-seronegative. The chain combines TRBV27 with TRBJ2-3; D is unresolved. The CDR3 coding sequence is TGTGCCAGCAGTTTATGGCCCTCCACAGATACGCAGTATTTT. This sequence encodes CASSLWPSTDTQYF.